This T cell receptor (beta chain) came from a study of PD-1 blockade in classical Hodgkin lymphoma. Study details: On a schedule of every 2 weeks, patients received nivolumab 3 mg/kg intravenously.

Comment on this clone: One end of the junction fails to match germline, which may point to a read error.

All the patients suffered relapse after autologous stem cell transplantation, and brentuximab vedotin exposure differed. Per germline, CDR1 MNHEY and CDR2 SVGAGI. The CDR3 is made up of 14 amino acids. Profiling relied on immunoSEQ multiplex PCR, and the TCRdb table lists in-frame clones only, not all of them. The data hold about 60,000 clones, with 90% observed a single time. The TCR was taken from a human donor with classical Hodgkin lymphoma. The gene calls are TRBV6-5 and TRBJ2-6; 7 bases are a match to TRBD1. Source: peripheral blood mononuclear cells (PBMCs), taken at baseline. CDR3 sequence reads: CASSYLDRANVLTF. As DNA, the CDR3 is TGTGCCAGCAGTTACTTAGACAGGGCTAACGTCCTGACTTTC.